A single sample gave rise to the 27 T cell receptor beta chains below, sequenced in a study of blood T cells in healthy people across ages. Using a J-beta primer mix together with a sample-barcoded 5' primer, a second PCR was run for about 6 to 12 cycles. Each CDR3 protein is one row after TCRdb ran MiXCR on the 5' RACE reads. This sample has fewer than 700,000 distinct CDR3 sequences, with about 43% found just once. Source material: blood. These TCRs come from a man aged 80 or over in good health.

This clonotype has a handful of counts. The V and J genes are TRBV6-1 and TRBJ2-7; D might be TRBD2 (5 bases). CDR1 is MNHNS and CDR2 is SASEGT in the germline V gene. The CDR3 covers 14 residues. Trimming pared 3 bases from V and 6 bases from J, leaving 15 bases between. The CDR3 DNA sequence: TGTGCCAGCAGTGACAGGCCTGGTCGGGGCGAGCAGTACTTC. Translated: CASSDRPGRGEQYF.

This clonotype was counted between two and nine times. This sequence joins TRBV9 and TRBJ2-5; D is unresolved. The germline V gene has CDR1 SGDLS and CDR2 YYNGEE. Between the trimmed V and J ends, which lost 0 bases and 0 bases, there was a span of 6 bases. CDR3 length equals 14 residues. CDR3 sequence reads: CASSVGTNQETQYF. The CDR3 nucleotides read TGTGCCAGCAGCGTAGGAACCAACCAAGAGACCCAGTACTTC. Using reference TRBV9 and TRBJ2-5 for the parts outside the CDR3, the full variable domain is DSGVTQTPKHLITATGQRVTLRCSPRSGDLSVYWYQQSLDQGLQFLIQYYNGEERAKGNILERFSAQQFPDLHSELNLSSLELGDSALYFCASSVGTNQETQYFGPGTRLLVL.

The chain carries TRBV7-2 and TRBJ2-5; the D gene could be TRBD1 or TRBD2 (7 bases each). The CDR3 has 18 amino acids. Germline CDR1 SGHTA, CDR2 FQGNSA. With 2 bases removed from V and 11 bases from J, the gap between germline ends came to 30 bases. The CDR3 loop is CASSLPLTGSGTENEQYF. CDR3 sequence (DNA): TGTGCCAGCAGCTTACCCCTAACTGGGAGCGGGACAGAAAATGAGCAGTACTTC.

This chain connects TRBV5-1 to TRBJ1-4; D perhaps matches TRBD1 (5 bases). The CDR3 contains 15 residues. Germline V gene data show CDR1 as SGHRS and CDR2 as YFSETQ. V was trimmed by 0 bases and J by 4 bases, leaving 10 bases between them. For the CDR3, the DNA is TGCGCCAGCAGCTTGGAAGGGGCATTTAATGAAAAACTGTTTTTT. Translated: CASSLEGAFNEKLFF.

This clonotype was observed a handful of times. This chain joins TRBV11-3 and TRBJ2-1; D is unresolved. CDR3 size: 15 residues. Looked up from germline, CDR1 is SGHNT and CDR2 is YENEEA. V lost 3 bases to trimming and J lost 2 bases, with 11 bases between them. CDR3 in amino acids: CASSFQDVAYNEQFF. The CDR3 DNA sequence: TGTGCCAGCAGCTTTCAGGATGTCGCCTACAATGAGCAGTTCTTC.

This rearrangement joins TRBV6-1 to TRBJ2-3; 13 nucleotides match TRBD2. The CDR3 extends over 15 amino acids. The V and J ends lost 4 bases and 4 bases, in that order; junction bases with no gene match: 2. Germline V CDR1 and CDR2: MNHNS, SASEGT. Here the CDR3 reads CASSGGTSGADTQYF. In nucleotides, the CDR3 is TGTGCCAGCAGTGGAGGGACTAGCGGGGCAGATACGCAGTATTTT.

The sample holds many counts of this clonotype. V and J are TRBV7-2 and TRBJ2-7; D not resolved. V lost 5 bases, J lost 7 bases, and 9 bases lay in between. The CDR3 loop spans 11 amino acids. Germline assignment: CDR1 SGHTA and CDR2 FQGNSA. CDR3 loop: CASSLYNEQYF. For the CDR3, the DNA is TGTGCCAGCAGCCTATACAATGAGCAGTACTTC.

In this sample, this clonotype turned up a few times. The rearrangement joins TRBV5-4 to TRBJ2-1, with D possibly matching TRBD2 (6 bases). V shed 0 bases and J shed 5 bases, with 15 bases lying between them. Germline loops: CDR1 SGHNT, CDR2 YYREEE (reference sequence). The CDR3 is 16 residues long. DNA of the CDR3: TGTGCCAGCAGCTTGGATCTTAGCGGAGGCCACAATGAGCAGTTCTTC. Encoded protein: CASSLDLSGGHNEQFF.

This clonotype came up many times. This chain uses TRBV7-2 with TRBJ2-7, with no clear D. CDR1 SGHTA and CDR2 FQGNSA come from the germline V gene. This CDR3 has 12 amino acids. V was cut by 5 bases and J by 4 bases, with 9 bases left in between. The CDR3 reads CASSMDGYEQYF. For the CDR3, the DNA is TGTGCCAGCAGCATGGACGGTTACGAGCAGTACTTC.

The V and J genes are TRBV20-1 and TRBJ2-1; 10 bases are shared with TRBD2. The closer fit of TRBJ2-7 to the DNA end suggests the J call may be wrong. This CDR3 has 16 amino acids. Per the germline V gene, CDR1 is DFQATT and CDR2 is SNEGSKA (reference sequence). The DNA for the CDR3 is TGCAGTGCTAAACTAGCGGGAACCAACCCCTACAATGAGCAGTACTTC. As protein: CSAKLAGTNPYNEQYF.

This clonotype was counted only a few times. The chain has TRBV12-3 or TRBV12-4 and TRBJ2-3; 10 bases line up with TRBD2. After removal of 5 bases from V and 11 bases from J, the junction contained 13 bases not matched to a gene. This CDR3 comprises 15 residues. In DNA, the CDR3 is TGTGCCAGCAGTATTAGCGGGAGGTTACGAATTGGGCAGTATTTT. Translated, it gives CASSISGRLRIGQYF.

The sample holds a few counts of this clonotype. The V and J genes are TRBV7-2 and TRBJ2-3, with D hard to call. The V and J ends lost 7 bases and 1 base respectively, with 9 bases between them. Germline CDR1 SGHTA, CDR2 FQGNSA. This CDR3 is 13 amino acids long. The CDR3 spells CASKPGRTDTQYF. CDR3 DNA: TGTGCCAGCAAGCCGGGCCGCACAGATACGCAGTATTTT.

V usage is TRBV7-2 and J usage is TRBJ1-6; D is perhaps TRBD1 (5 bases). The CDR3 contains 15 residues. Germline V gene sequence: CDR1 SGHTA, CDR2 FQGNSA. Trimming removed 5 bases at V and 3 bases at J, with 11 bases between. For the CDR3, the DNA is TGTGCCAGCAGCCCCGGGGCCAACTATAATTCACCCCTCCACTTT. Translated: CASSPGANYNSPLHF.

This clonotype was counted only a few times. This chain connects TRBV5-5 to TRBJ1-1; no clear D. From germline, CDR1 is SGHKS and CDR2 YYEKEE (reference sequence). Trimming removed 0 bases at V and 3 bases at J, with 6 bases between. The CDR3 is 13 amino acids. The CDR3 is CASSLAADTEAFF. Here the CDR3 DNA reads TGTGCCAGCAGCTTGGCCGCGGACACTGAAGCTTTCTTT.

The CDR3 DNA is TGTGCCAGCAGTGAAGCGGGGCTAGCGGCCGGGGCCCAGTACTTC. This translates into CASSEAGLAAGAQYF. This chain links TRBV6-1 with TRBJ2-5, with 7 bases aligning to TRBD2. V shed 0 bases and J 9 bases; nucleotides not matched to a gene: 10. The germline V gene encodes CDR1 MNHNS and CDR2 SASEGT. The CDR3 is made up of 15 amino acids.

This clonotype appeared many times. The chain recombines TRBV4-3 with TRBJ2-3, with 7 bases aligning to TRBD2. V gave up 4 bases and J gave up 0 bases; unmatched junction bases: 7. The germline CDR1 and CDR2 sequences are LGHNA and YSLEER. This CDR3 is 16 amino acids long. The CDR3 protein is CASSPRLAESTDTQYF. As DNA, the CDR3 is TGCGCCAGCAGCCCCCGGCTAGCGGAAAGCACAGATACGCAGTATTTT.

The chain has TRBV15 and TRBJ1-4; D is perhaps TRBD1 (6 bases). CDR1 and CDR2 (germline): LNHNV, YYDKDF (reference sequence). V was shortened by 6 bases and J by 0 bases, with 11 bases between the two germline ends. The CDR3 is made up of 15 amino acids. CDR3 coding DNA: TGTGCCACCAGAATAAGACAGGCAACTAATGAAAAACTGTTTTTT. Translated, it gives CATRIRQATNEKLFF.

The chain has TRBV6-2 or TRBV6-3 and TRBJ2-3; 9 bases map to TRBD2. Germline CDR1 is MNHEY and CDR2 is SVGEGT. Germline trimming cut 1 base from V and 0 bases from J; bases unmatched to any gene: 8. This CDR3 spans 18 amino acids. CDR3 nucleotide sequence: TGTGCCAGCAGTTACTTAGCGGGGGTCTCCTTAAGCACAGATACGCAGTATTTT. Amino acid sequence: CASSYLAGVSLSTDTQYF.

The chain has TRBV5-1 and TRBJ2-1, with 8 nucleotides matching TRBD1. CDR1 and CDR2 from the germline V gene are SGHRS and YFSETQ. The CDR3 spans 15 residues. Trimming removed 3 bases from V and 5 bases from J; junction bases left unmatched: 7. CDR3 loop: CASSWVATGDNEQFF. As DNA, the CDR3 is TGCGCCAGCAGCTGGGTCGCGACAGGGGACAATGAGCAGTTCTTC.

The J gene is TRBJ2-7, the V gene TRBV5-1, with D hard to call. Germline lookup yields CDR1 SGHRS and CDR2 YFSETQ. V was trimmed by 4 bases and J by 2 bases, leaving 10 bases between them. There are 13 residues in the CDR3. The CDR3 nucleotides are TGCGCCAGCAGCGTGGCCAGTACCTACGAGCAGTACTTC. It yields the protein CASSVASTYEQYF.

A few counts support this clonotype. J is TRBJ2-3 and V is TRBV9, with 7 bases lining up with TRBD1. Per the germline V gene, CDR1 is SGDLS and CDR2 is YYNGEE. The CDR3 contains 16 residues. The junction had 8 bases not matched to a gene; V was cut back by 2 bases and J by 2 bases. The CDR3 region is CASSVLTGVFTDTQYF. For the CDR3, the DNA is TGTGCCAGCAGCGTTTTAACAGGGGTCTTCACAGATACGCAGTATTTT.

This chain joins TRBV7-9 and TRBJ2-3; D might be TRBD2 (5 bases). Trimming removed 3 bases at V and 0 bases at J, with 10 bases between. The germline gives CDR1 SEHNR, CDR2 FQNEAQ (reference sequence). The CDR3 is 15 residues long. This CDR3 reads CASSLDGVSTDTQYF. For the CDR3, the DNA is TGTGCCAGCAGCTTGGACGGGGTTAGCACAGATACGCAGTATTTT.

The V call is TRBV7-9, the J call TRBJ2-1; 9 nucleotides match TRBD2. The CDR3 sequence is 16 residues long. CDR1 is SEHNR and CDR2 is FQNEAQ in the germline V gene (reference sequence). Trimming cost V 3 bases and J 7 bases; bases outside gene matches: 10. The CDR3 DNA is TGTGCCAGCAGCTTTCCTAGCGGGGCCCCGGATAATGAGCAGTTCTTC. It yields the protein CASSFPSGAPDNEQFF.

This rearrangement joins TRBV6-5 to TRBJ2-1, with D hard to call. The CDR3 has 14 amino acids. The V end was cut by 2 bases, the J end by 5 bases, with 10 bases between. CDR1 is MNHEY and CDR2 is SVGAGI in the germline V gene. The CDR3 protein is CASSYEKIHNEQFF. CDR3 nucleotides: TGTGCCAGCAGTTACGAGAAGATCCACAATGAGCAGTTCTTC.

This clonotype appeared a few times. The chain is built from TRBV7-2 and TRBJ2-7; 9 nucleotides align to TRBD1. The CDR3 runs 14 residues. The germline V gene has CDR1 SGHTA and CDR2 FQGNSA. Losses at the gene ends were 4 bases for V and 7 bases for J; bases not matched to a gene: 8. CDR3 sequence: CASSSDRGPSEQYF. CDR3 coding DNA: TGTGCCAGCAGCTCGGACAGGGGTCCCTCTGAGCAGTACTTC.

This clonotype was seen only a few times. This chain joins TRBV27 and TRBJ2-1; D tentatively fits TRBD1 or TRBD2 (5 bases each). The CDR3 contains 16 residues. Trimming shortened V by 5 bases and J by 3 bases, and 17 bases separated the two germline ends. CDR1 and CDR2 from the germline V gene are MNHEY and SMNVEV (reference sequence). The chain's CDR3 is CASSLVGERVYNEQFF. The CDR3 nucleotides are TGTGCCAGCAGTCTAGTGGGGGAGCGTGTCTACAATGAGCAGTTCTTC.

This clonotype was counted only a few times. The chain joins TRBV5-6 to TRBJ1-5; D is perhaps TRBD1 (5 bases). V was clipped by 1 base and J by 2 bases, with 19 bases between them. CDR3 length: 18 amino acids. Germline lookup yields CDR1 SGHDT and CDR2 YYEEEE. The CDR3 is CASSLMVMGGSGNQPQHF. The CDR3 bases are TGTGCCAGCAGCTTGATGGTGATGGGGGGTTCGGGCAATCAGCCCCAGCATTTT.